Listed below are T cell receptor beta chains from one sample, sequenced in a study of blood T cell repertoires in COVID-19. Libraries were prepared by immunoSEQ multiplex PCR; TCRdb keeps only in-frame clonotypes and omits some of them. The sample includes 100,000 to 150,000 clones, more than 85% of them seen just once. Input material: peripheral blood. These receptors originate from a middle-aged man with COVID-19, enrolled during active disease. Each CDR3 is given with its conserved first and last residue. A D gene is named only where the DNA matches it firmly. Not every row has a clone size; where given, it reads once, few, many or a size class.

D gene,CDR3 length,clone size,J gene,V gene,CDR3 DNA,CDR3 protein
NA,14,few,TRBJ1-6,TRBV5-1,TGCGCCAGCAGCTTGGAACAGAATAATTCACCCCTCCACTTT,CASSLEQNNSPLHF
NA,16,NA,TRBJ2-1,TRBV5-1,TGCGCCAGCAGCTTGGATGTATCCCGGACTTACAATGAGCAGTTCTTC,CASSLDVSRTYNEQFF
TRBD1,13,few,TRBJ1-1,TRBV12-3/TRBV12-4,TGTGCCAGCAGACAACAGGGGGCCACTGAAGCTTTCTTT,CASRQQGATEAFF
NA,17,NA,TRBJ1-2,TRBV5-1,TGCGCCAGCAGCTTGGTAGTTGGAGTATCAGGGATCTATGGCTACACCTTC,CASSLVVGVSGIYGYTF
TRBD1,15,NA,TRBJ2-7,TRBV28,TGTGCCAGCAGTACAGCCGGGACAGGGAGCTACGAGCAGTACTTC,CASSTAGTGSYEQYF
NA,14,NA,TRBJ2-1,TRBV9,TGTGCCAGCAGCGTAGACGGGAACCACAATGAGCAGTTCTTC,CASSVDGNHNEQFF
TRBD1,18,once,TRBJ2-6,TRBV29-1,TGCAGCGTTAAATTGGGAGGACAGGGGCACTCTGGGGCCAACGTCCTGACTTTC,CSVKLGGQGHSGANVLTF
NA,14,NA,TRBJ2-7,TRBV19,TGTGCCAGTAGTAGGACAGGCGGCGGGAACGAGCAGTACTTC,CASSRTGGGNEQYF
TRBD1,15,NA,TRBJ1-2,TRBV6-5,TGTGCCAGCAGTTACGTGACAGGGGGCCGACGTGGCTACACCTTC,CASSYVTGGRRGYTF
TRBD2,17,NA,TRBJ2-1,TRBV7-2,TGTGCCAGCAGCCCTACACCACTAGCGGGAGTGAGGAATGAGCAGTTCTTC,CASSPTPLAGVRNEQFF
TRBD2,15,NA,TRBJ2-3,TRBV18,TGTGCCAGCTCACCACAAGCGGGAACCACAGATACGCAGTATTTT,CASSPQAGTTDTQYF
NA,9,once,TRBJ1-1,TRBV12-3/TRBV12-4,TGTGCCAGCAGTCCCCTGGCTTTCTTT,CASSPLAFF
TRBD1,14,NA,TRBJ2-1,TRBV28,TGTGCCAGCAACCGGGACAGTCCCTACAATGAGCAGTTCTTC,CASNRDSPYNEQFF
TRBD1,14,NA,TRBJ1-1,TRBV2,TGTGCCAGCAGTGGCCCAACAGGGGGCGATAAGGCTTTCTTT,CASSGPTGGDKAFF
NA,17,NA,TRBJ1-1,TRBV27,TGTGCCAGCAGTTTATCCAAGGGGGTGGGGATGAACACTGAAGCTTTCTTT,CASSLSKGVGMNTEAFF
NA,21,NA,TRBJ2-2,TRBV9,TGTGCCAGCAGCGTAGCAGTGGTGGTGGGGGAGGCCCCATGGTTAGGCGGGGAGCTGTTTTTT,CASSVAVVVGEAPWLGGELFF
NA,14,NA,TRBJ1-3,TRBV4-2,TGTGCCAGCAGCCAATTCGGACAGGGAAACACCATATATTTT,CASSQFGQGNTIYF
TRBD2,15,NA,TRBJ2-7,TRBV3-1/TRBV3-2,TGTGCCAGCAGCCGAGGGGGGGGACTAGCCTCCGCACTGTACTTC,CASSRGGGLASALYF
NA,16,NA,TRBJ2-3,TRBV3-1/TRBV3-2,TGTGCCAGCAGCCTAAGAGGCGGGACTAGCACAGATACGCAGTATTTT,CASSLRGGTSTDTQYF
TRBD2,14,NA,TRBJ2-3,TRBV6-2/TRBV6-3,TGTGCCAGCAGTTACGGGACTAGCGCAGATACGCAGTATTTT,CASSYGTSADTQYF
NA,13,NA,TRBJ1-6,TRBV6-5,TGTGCCAGCAGTTACAAGAGAGGCTCACCCCTCCACTTT,CASSYKRGSPLHF
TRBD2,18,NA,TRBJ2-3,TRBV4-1,TGCGCCAGCAGCCTCGGACGACTACTCGCGGGAGGAACAGATACGCAGTATTTT,CASSLGRLLAGGTDTQYF
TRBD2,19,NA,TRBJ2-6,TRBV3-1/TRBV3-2,TGTGCCAGCAGCCCCTCTGGGACTAGGCCTGACTCTGGGGCCAACGTCCTGACTTTC,CASSPSGTRPDSGANVLTF